This TCR beta chain originates from a study of cytomegalovirus exposure and HLA in healthy donors. Study-level points and caveats: Later genetic work tied a missense DCLRE1C variant to beta-chain V and J trimming. It emerged from a later analysis that several of the most significant clusters appeared to be linked to common viral pathogens. The authors listed roughly 150 TCR beta chains as cytomegalovirus-associated. It was shown in a later analysis that HLA-associated TCR beta chains were more clonally expanded than other, equally common chains.

As for this clone: What it recognizes is unknown.

The CDR3 is made up of 14 amino acids. The germline V gene has CDR1 MNHEY and CDR2 SMNVEV (reference sequence). Trimming left V 3 bases short and J 4 bases short, with 10 bases between. PCR used 60 Vbeta primers and 13 Jbeta primers. The repertoire was sequenced with immunoSEQ multiplex PCR; TCRdb's copy has only in-frame clones and lacks some. The table has nearly 110,000 clones, roughly four fifths seen once. The sample taken for sequencing was PBMCs. This receptor was identified in a man in his 60s in good health and CMV-seronegative. This chain joins TRBV27 and TRBJ2-1, with D possibly matching TRBD1 (6 bases). The CDR3 DNA reads as TGTGCCAGCAGTTTCTCTGGACAGTACAATGAGCAGTTCTTC. Protein: CASSFSGQYNEQFF.